The 31 T cell receptor beta chains in this list originate from one sample, sequenced in a study of cytomegalovirus exposure and HLA in healthy donors. Use of 60 Vbeta and 13 Jbeta primers characterized the PCR. Method: immunoSEQ multiplex PCR; TCRdb's copy keeps in-frame clones and lacks some. This repertoire shows some 150,000 clones, about 61% found once; its top ten account for 2% to 3%. The sequencing input was PBMCs. The receptors come from a woman aged 35 to 49 in good health and CMV-seronegative.

Worth noting for this clone: The junction does not match germline at one end; this may be a read error. The chain combines TRBV2 with TRBJ2-7, with 9 bases aligning to TRBD1. CDR3 length: 14 residues. Germline V gene lookup returns CDR1 SNHLY and CDR2 FYNNEI. Here the CDR3 DNA reads TGTGCCAGCAGTGAGCGACAGGGGGATTCCCTATATTGTTTC. Translated: CASSERQGDSLYCF. The full variable domain, in which reference TRBV2 and TRBJ2-7 provide the parts outside the CDR3, is EPEVTQTPSHQVTQMGQEVILRCVPISNHLYFYWYRQILGQKVEFLVSFYNNEISEKSEIFDDQFSVERPDGSNFTLKIRSTKLEDSAMYFCASSERQGDSLYCFGPGTRLTVT.

The CDR3 region has the DNA TGTGCCAGCAGTTCCAGCCCGACAGGGCCGGTGAGGGCAACTAATGAAAAACTGTTTTTT. Amino acids: CASSSSPTGPVRATNEKLFF. The chain links TRBV27 to TRBJ1-4; 7 nucleotides agree with TRBD1. This CDR3 spans 20 amino acids. Germline V gene data show CDR1 as MNHEY and CDR2 as SMNVEV (reference sequence). V dropped 4 bases and J dropped 0; count of bases not matched to a gene: 17.

This chain connects TRBV30 to TRBJ2-2, with D maybe TRBD1 (5 bases). The CDR3 sequence is 14 residues long. CDR1 GTSNPN and CDR2 SVGIG come from the germline V gene (reference sequence). The germline V and J ends were trimmed by 2 bases and 5 bases, with 12 bases remaining between them. The CDR3 protein is CAWSRGIGTGELFF. The CDR3, as DNA: TGTGCCTGGAGTAGGGGTATTGGGACCGGGGAGCTGTTTTTT. The full variable domain, completed using reference TRBV30 and TRBJ2-2, is SQTIHQWPATLVQPVGSPLSLECTVEGTSNPNLYWYRQAAGRGLQLLFYSVGIGQISSEVPQNLSASRPQDRQFILSSKKLLLSDSGFYLCAWSRGIGTGELFFGEGSRLTVL.

This chain's CDR3 is CASSPTGGTGELFF. The CDR3 coding sequence is TGTGCCAGCAGCCCTACAGGGGGCACCGGGGAGCTGTTTTTT. The gene calls are TRBV11-2 and TRBJ2-2; 8 nucleotides agree with TRBD1. Trimming cost V 5 bases and J 4 bases; bases outside gene matches: 3. Germline CDR1 SGHAT, CDR2 FQNNGV. This CDR3 contains 14 residues.

The chain is built from TRBV7-9 and TRBJ2-3; 14 bases map to TRBD2. Germline-derived CDR1 and CDR2 are SEHNR and FQNEAQ (reference sequence). J gave up 4 bases and V 3 bases, and 6 bases lay outside the gene matches. This CDR3 is 17 amino acids long. The CDR3 loop is CASSFPTSGGEADTQYF. CDR3 DNA: TGTGCCAGCAGCTTTCCGACTAGCGGGGGGGAAGCAGATACGCAGTATTTT.

The chain links TRBV7-9 to TRBJ2-1; 11 positions match TRBD2. The CDR3 sequence is 18 residues long. The V gene's germline CDR1 is SEHNR and CDR2 FQNEAQ (reference sequence). Losses at the gene ends were 2 bases for V and 7 bases for J; bases not matched to a gene: 13. The CDR3 protein is CASSLKARLAGTPNEQFF. For the CDR3, the DNA is TGTGCCAGCAGCTTAAAAGCCAGACTAGCGGGGACTCCAAATGAGCAGTTCTTC.

About this clone: An end of the junction differs from the germline gene, which may be a read error. This rearrangement joins TRBV4-2 to TRBJ1-3, with D uncertain. The CDR3 is 14 amino acids. Germline CDR1 LGHNA, CDR2 YNFKEQ. The CDR3 DNA reads TGTGCCAGCAGCCTGGGGAGCACTGGAAGCACCATATATTTT. It specifies CASSLGSTGSTIYF.

This clone was detected only a few times. The gene calls are TRBV4-1 and TRBJ1-4; no clear D. V lost 0 bases and J lost 5, with 16 bases in between. This CDR3 contains 17 residues. Germline CDR1 reads MGHRA; CDR2 reads YSYEKL. The CDR3 DNA reads TGCGCCAGCAGCCAAGAGCGGGCACGCACCAGGAATGAAAAACTGTTTTTT. Protein: CASSQERARTRNEKLFF.

The chain carries TRBV28 and TRBJ2-1, with TRBD2 matching 7 bases. The CDR3 spans 15 residues. The germline gives CDR1 MDHEN, CDR2 SYDVKM. The V and J ends lost 3 bases and 4 bases, in that order; junction bases with no gene match: 6. The CDR3 region has the DNA TGTGCCAGCAGTTTTCGGGGGGAACAGTACAATGAGCAGTTCTTC. Protein product: CASSFRGEQYNEQFF. The variable domain in full, completed from reference TRBV28 and TRBJ2-1, reads DVKVTQSSRYLVKRTGEKVFLECVQDMDHENMFWYRQDPGLGLRLIYFSYDVKMKEKGDIPEGYSVSREKKERFSLILESASTNQTSMYLCASSFRGEQYNEQFFGPGTRLTVL.

This CDR3 is CASSLREGPSNTGELFF. The DNA for the CDR3 is TGTGCCAGCAGCTTACGAGAGGGCCCGTCGAACACCGGGGAGCTGTTTTTT. V and J are TRBV7-7 and TRBJ2-2; perhaps TRBD2 as D (5 bases). Germline values: CDR1 SSHAT, CDR2 FNYEAQ (reference sequence). CDR3 size: 17 residues. The V end was cut by 2 bases, the J end by 0 bases, with 13 bases between.

V is TRBV6-6 and J is TRBJ2-7; TRBD2 matches at 8 bases. The CDR3 loop spans 13 amino acids. Trimming at V came to 8 bases and at J to 9 bases, leaving 12 bases not matched to a gene. Germline V lookup: CDR1 MNHNY, CDR2 SVGAGI (reference sequence). For the CDR3, the DNA is TGTGCCAGCGGAGCGGGGGTTTGGGAGGGGCAGTACTTC. Residues: CASGAGVWEGQYF.

CDR3 residues: CATSTGYGYTF. For the CDR3, the DNA is TGTGCCACCTCTACAGGCTATGGCTACACCTTC. The rearrangement joins TRBV19 to TRBJ1-2; D perhaps matches TRBD1 (5 bases). CDR1 and CDR2 (germline): LNHDA, SQIVND (reference sequence). The CDR3 sequence is 11 residues long. V was cut by 10 bases and J by 4 bases, with 10 bases left in between. The full variable domain, with the rest looked up from reference TRBV19 and TRBJ1-2, is DGGITQSPKYLFRKEGQNVTLSCEQNLNHDAMYWYRQDPGQGLRLIYYSQIVNDFQKGDIAEGYSVSREKKESFPLTVTSAQKNPTAFYLCATSTGYGYTFGSGTRLTVV.

This sequence joins TRBV29-1 and TRBJ2-7; 9 positions agree with TRBD1. Germline-derived CDR1 and CDR2 are SQVTM and ANQGSEA. CDR3 length: 12 residues. V shed 5 bases, J shed 3 bases, and the junction held 2 bases outside the gene matches. CDR3 in amino acids: CSVRTGDYEQYF. In nucleotides, the CDR3 is TGCAGCGTTAGGACAGGGGACTACGAGCAGTACTTC.

This clone occurred a few times. This chain links TRBV6-1 with TRBJ1-1; D not certain. The CDR3 sequence is 13 residues long. Trimming left V 0 bases short and J 8 bases short, with 10 bases between. CDR1 MNHNS and CDR2 SASEGT come from the germline V gene. CDR3 nucleotides: TGTGCCAGCAGTGAAGCCATGGCCAGGGAAGCTTTCTTT. Translating it yields CASSEAMAREAFF.

This rearrangement joins TRBV9 to TRBJ2-3, with D maybe TRBD1 (6 bases). Trimming took 3 bases from V and 2 from J, leaving 13 bases between them. Germline CDR1 SGDLS, CDR2 YYNGEE. CDR3 length equals 15 residues. DNA for the CDR3: TGTGCCAGCAGCGCGACAGGCACTCCCACAGATACGCAGTATTTT. It yields the protein CASSATGTPTDTQYF.

The rearrangement joins TRBV7-9 to TRBJ2-7, with 8 bases that match TRBD1. The CDR3 totals 15 residues. CDR1 and CDR2 from the germline V gene are SEHNR and FQNEAQ (reference sequence). V shed 5 bases, J shed 2 bases, and the junction held 8 bases outside the gene matches. The CDR3 coding sequence is TGTGCCAGCAGCCCTGGACAGGGAAGTCCCTACGAGCAGTACTTC. As protein: CASSPGQGSPYEQYF. The complete variable domain, with remaining parts taken from reference TRBV7-9 and TRBJ2-7, reads DTGVSQNPRHKITKRGQNVTFRCDPISEHNRLYWYRQTLGQGPEFLTYFQNEAQLEKSRLLSDRFSAERPKGSFSTLEIQRTEQGDSAMYLCASSPGQGSPYEQYFGPGTRLTVT.

This clone has just a few counts. This chain links TRBV10-3 with TRBJ2-7; D unresolved. The CDR3 length is 11 residues. Trimming removed 0 bases at V and 7 bases at J, with 4 bases between. Germline lookup yields CDR1 ENHRY and CDR2 SYGVKD. The chain's CDR3 is CAISESTEQYF. The CDR3 DNA follows: TGTGCCATCAGTGAGTCGACAGAGCAGTACTTC.

The sample holds one count of this clone. The chain is built from TRBV27 and TRBJ1-1, with 8 bases that match TRBD1. The germline V gene encodes CDR1 MNHEY and CDR2 SMNVEV (reference sequence). The length of the CDR3 is 13 residues. Germline trimming cut 6 bases from V and 4 bases from J; bases unmatched to any gene: 4. The CDR3 region is CASRKDRGTEAFF. DNA of the CDR3: TGTGCCAGCAGGAAAGACAGGGGCACTGAAGCTTTCTTT.

This clone came up once. This chain connects TRBV10-3 to TRBJ1-2; D is unclear. CDR1 ENHRY and CDR2 SYGVKD come from the germline V gene. V lost 6 bases and J lost 0, with 14 bases in between. The CDR3 extends over 15 amino acids. This chain's CDR3 is CAISSLADTNYGYTF. CDR3 nucleotide sequence: TGTGCCATCAGCTCTTTAGCCGATACTAACTATGGCTACACCTTC.

The genes are TRBV19 and TRBJ2-5; D perhaps matches TRBD1 (5 bases). The length of the CDR3 is 14 residues. Trimming removed 3 bases from V and 3 bases from J, with 11 bases in between. The V gene's germline CDR1 is LNHDA and CDR2 SQIVND (reference sequence). The CDR3 reads CASSIRHRKETQYF. As DNA, the CDR3 is TGTGCCAGTAGTATTCGTCACAGGAAAGAGACCCAGTACTTC.

This chain links TRBV10-3 with TRBJ1-2; the match to TRBD1 covers 8 bases. The CDR3 contains 11 residues. Germline CDR1 reads ENHRY; CDR2 reads SYGVKD. V lost 10 bases to trimming and J lost 9 bases; unmatched junction nucleotides: 7. The CDR3 DNA follows: TGTGCCACAGGACAGGGTCAAAGCTACACCTTC. Its translation: CATGQGQSYTF.

This clone was recorded once. J is TRBJ1-2 and V is TRBV4-1, with no clear D. Germline V gene data show CDR1 as MGHRA and CDR2 as YSYEKL. The CDR3 runs 18 residues. With 0 bases removed from V and 0 bases from J, the gap between germline ends came to 17 bases. The CDR3 is CASSQDNSGGIANYGYTF. Here the CDR3 DNA reads TGCGCCAGCAGCCAAGATAATTCGGGAGGAATAGCTAACTATGGCTACACCTTC.

This chain links TRBV7-3 with TRBJ1-1; tentative D call: TRBD1 (6 bases). Germline CDR1 reads SGHTA; CDR2 reads FQGTGA. V gave up 4 bases and J gave up 1 base, with 16 bases separating them. The length of the CDR3 is 16 residues. The CDR3 DNA is TGTGCCAGCAGCTCCAGGGGAGGGATGGCGAACACTGAAGCTTTCTTT. Residues: CASSSRGGMANTEAFF.

V is TRBV10-3 and J is TRBJ1-2; 8 bases match TRBD1. The V gene end was trimmed by 7 bases and the J gene end by 7 bases; junction bases not matched to a gene: 11. Germline CDR1 ENHRY, CDR2 SYGVKD. The CDR3 loop spans 14 amino acids. The CDR3 nucleotides read TGTGCCATCACCATAGAACAGGGGGTGGGTGGCTACACCTTC. Amino acid sequence: CAITIEQGVGGYTF.

The J gene is TRBJ2-3, the V gene TRBV9; 11 nucleotides align to TRBD2. The CDR3 has 17 amino acids. Trimming at V came to 1 base and at J to 2 bases, leaving 6 bases not matched to a gene. Germline CDR1 SGDLS, CDR2 YYNGEE. The CDR3 DNA follows: TGTGCCAGCAGCGTATTGGAGACTAGCGGGAACACAGATACGCAGTATTTT. Residues: CASSVLETSGNTDTQYF. Variable domain in full (rest from reference TRBV9 and TRBJ2-3): DSGVTQTPKHLITATGQRVTLRCSPRSGDLSVYWYQQSLDQGLQFLIQYYNGEERAKGNILERFSAQQFPDLHSELNLSSLELGDSALYFCASSVLETSGNTDTQYFGPGTRLTVL.

The chain uses TRBV13 and TRBJ2-3; 14 positions match TRBD2. Germline V gives CDR1 PRHDT, CDR2 FYEKMQ (reference sequence). The CDR3 runs 14 residues. J lost 4 bases, V lost 8 bases, and 2 bases had no gene match. In DNA form, the CDR3 reads TGTGCCAGCCGGACTAGCGGGGGGTCAGATACGCAGTATTTT. Its translation: CASRTSGGSDTQYF.

The rearrangement uses TRBV7-3 and TRBJ1-2, with 7 bases matching TRBD1. CDR1 and CDR2 from the germline V gene are SGHTA and FQGTGA. After removal of 5 bases from V and 8 bases from J, the junction contained 8 bases not matched to a gene. This CDR3 comprises 13 residues. The CDR3 nucleotides read TGTGCCAGCAGCGACGGGACAGTGCGGGGCTACACCTTC. Its translation: CASSDGTVRGYTF.

This clone was observed a few times. The chain links TRBV6-5 to TRBJ1-1; no clear D. The germline gives CDR1 MNHEY, CDR2 SVGAGI. The V and J ends lost 8 bases and 1 base respectively, with 11 bases between them. CDR3 length: 13 amino acids. For the CDR3, the DNA is TGTGCCAGCGGGCCGGAACAGAACACTGAAGCTTTCTTT. It codes for CASGPEQNTEAFF.

This clone was picked up a small number of times. The chain links TRBV19 to TRBJ2-7, with a possible D match to TRBD1 (5 bases). This CDR3 spans 18 amino acids. Germline values: CDR1 LNHDA, CDR2 SQIVND (reference sequence). Trimming took off 3 bases at V and 6 bases at J, with 27 bases between the two ends. CDR3 DNA sequence: TGTGCCAGTAGTATGGGTCAAACAGGACATGGACCCCGAGGCGAGCAGTACTTC. Protein sequence: CASSMGQTGHGPRGEQYF.

The chain uses TRBV18 and TRBJ2-1; tentatively, D is TRBD1 (6 bases). Germline V gives CDR1 KGHSH, CDR2 LQKENI. This CDR3 has 15 residues. V lost 2 bases, J lost 12 bases, and 20 bases lay in between. The DNA for the CDR3 is TGTGCCAGCTCACCAGGGGGCAGGTTTCCCCCAGGGCAGTTCTTC. The encoded protein is CASSPGGRFPPGQFF. Complete variable domain (other parts from reference TRBV18 and TRBJ2-1): NAGVMQNPRHLVRRRGQEARLRCSPMKGHSHVYWYRQLPEEGLKFMVYLQKENIIDESGMPKERFSAEFPKEGPSILRIQQVVRGDSAAYFCASSPGGRFPPGQFFGPGTRLTVL.

This clone was counted a few times. The CDR3 nucleotides are TGTGCCATCAGTGAGTCGAGCCAGGCGAAGGGGGCTTTCTTT. It yields the protein CAISESSQAKGAFF. The chain is built from TRBV10-3 and TRBJ1-1; maybe TRBD1 (5 bases). Germline V CDR1 and CDR2: ENHRY, SYGVKD. The length of the CDR3 is 14 residues. Trimming pared 0 bases from V and 11 bases from J, leaving 16 bases between.